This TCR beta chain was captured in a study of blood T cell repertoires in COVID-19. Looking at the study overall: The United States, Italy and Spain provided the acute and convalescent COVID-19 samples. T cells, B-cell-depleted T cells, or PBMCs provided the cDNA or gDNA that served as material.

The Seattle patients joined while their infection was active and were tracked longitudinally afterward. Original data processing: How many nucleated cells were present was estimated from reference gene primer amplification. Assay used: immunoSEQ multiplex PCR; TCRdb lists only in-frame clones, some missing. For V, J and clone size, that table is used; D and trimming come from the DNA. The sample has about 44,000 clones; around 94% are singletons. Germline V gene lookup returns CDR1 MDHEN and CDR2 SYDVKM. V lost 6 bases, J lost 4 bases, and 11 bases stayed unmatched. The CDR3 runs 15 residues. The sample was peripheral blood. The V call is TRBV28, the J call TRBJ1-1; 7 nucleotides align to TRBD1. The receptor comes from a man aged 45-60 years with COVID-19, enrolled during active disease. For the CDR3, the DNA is TGTGCCAGCAGCCTTAGGACAGGACGGGGCACTGAAGCTTTCTTT. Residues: CASSLRTGRGTEAFF.